This T cell receptor beta chain is drawn from a study of cytomegalovirus exposure and HLA in healthy donors. Study in general: Of some 400 genotyped donors, roughly 76% grouped in the Caucasian-associated ancestry cluster.

Remarks on this clone: What it recognizes is unknown.

PCR used 60 Vbeta primers and 13 Jbeta primers. Per the original data handling: Some 9.9 million shared chains were among 65 million to 85 million unique TCR beta chains counted in a later analysis. The table came from immunoSEQ multiplex PCR; TCRdb's copy has only in-frame clones and leaves some out. V and J calls and clone size come straight from that table; D and trimming were deduced from the DNA. The sample lists 270,000 or so clones, 75% to 90% occurring once. Findings and caveats of the study: The authors confirmed in vitro that three CMV-associated chains were specific for CMV antigens.

Trimming cost V 0 bases and J 0 bases, with 12 bases left between them. In germline, CDR1 is LGHNT, CDR2 FRNRAP. CDR3 length: 16 residues. What was sequenced was PBMCs. The sequence was obtained from a man in his forties in good health and CMV-seropositive. The chain combines TRBV12-5 with TRBJ2-7; D is perhaps TRBD1 (6 bases). CDR3 coding DNA: TGTGCTAGTGGTTTGGTAATACAGGGTAACTCCTACGAGCAGTACTTC. It specifies CASGLVIQGNSYEQYF.